Listed here are 3 T cell receptor beta chains from one sample, sequenced in a study of cytomegalovirus exposure and HLA in healthy donors. TCRdb's table, derived via immunoSEQ multiplex PCR, lists solely in-frame clones and lacks some. The sample has approximately 65,000 clones; 96% are singletons. The sample consisted of PBMCs. The receptors derive from a young woman in good health and CMV-seropositive.

The CDR3 sequence: CASSHSFSGSWSYEQYF. CDR3 DNA sequence: TGTGCCAGCAGTCATTCCTTTAGCGGGAGTTGGTCCTACGAGCAGTACTTC. The chain couples TRBV27 to TRBJ2-7, with TRBD2 matching 9 bases. The CDR3 sequence is 17 residues long. CDR1 is MNHEY, CDR2 SMNVEV, per germline (reference sequence). V was pared by 5 bases and J by 1 base, with 12 bases of the junction left unmatched.

The CDR3 sequence is CASSRGQGVTTNEKLFF. CDR3 DNA sequence: TGTGCCAGCAGTCGAGGACAGGGGGTTACAACTAATGAAAAACTGTTTTTT. The genes are TRBV7-9 and TRBJ1-4; TRBD1 matches at 10 bases. CDR1 and CDR2 from the germline V gene are SEHNR and FQNEAQ (reference sequence). V dropped 6 bases and J dropped 0; count of bases not matched to a gene: 7. The CDR3 contains 17 residues.

J is TRBJ2-5 and V is TRBV29-1, with D possibly TRBD2 on 5 matching bases. With 3 bases removed from V and 1 base from J, the gap between germline ends came to 12 bases. Germline CDR1 is SQVTM and CDR2 is ANQGSEA. There are 14 residues in the CDR3. CDR3 in DNA: TGCAGCGTTGATAGCGCGCAAAGCCAAGAGACCCAGTACTTC. This sequence encodes CSVDSAQSQETQYF.